What follows is one T cell receptor (beta chain) and its context. Its matching antigen is unknown. TCRdb reassembled clones from the PCR reads with MiXCR. The repertoire holds about 6,200 clones, about 34% seen once, with 18% in the top ten. The sample is drawn from a study of metastatic and nonmetastatic thyroid tumors. Study-level results: Reported TCR beta diversity, measured in blood and tumor, was significantly higher for malignant thyroid tumors than for benign nodules.

Patients underwent thyroid surgery, and none had received any treatment before it. Germline V gene data show CDR1 as MNHNS and CDR2 as SASEGT. V was shortened by 7 bases and J by 6 bases, with 16 bases between the two germline ends. CDR3 length equals 14 residues. The sequenced sample consisted of adjacent normal tissue. The source is a female donor with papillary thyroid cancer or a benign thyroid nodule (not recorded which). Some clones in this sample may be carry-over from other donors' samples. This rearrangement joins TRBV6-1 to TRBJ2-4; D is undetermined. The CDR3 reads CASKRAGSVNIQYF. CDR3 coding DNA: TGTGCCAGCAAGAGAGCCGGTTCGGTAAACATTCAGTACTTC.